Shown below are 29 T cell receptor beta chains from a single sample sequenced in a study of shared clonotypes between healthy human individuals. Clones were read by immunoSEQ multiplex PCR, and TCRdb kept only the in-frame ones, dropping some. There are roughly 2.2 million clones in the sample; 85% to 95% occur only once, and approximately 0.39% lies in the top ten. Sequenced material: naive CD4+ T cells from PBMCs. Subset in this sample: CD45RA+ positively selected. These receptors were collected from a man aged 18 to 30 in good health. Some clones in this sample may be carry-over from other donors' samples.

The CDR3 coding sequence is TGCAGCGTTGCCCCCCAGCTAGGTGGTGAGCAGTTCTTC. Translated: CSVAPQLGGEQFF. V usage is TRBV29-1 and J usage is TRBJ2-1; D uncertain. Trimming took 4 bases from V and 9 from J, leaving 16 bases between them. Germline V CDR1 and CDR2: SQVTM, ANQGSEA. The CDR3 loop spans 13 amino acids.

The chain has TRBV13 and TRBJ1-2; D gene unclear. This CDR3 has 15 residues. V lost 5 bases, J lost 7 bases, and 20 bases lay in between. Per germline, CDR1 PRHDT and CDR2 FYEKMQ (reference sequence). This chain's CDR3 is CASSPRDTLRGGYTF. The CDR3 DNA is TGTGCCAGCAGCCCGCGGGATACCCTTCGGGGTGGCTACACCTTC.

The rearrangement links TRBV27 to TRBJ2-7; 7 bases agree with TRBD1. The CDR3 runs 16 residues. Germline lookup yields CDR1 MNHEY and CDR2 SMNVEV (reference sequence). V was clipped by 4 bases and J by 5 bases; unmatched bases: 14. CDR3 nucleotide sequence: TGTGCCAGCAGTTCGAAAAACAGGGGAAGGGAACACGAGCAGTACTTC. It specifies CASSSKNRGREHEQYF.

J is TRBJ2-7 and V is TRBV21-1; the D call TRBD1 from the table was never checked on the DNA. TRBV21-1 is assigned pseudogene status. The CDR3 has 14 residues. In DNA, the CDR3 is TGTGCCAGCACCAAGAGACAGGAATCCTACGAGCAGTACTTC. Protein: CASTKRQESYEQYF.

Points on this clone: The sample holds other DNA sequences that translate to the same CDR3. The V gene is TRBV5-1, the J gene TRBJ2-5, with 8 bases lining up with TRBD1. This CDR3 has 16 residues. Germline V gene data show CDR1 as SGHRS and CDR2 as YFSETQ. With 0 bases clipped from V and 2 bases from J, the junction kept 6 bases outside the gene matches. CDR3 sequence: CASSLGGTGLQETQYF. The CDR3 DNA reads TGCGCCAGCAGCTTGGGGGGGACAGGCCTTCAAGAGACCCAGTACTTC. The whole variable domain, filled in from reference TRBV5-1 and TRBJ2-5, reads KAGVTQTPRYLIKTRGQQVTLSCSPISGHRSVSWYQQTPGQGLQFLFEYFSETQRNKGNFPGRFSGRQFSNSRSEMNVSTLELGDSALYLCASSLGGTGLQETQYFGPGTRLLVL.

V usage is TRBV2 and J usage is TRBJ2-7, with TRBD2 as a possible D gene (5 bases). CDR1 and CDR2 from the germline V gene are SNHLY and FYNNEI. The CDR3 consists of 12 residues. V was clipped by 11 bases and J by 3 bases, with 14 bases between them. The CDR3 sequence: CAGRSDRYEQYF. In DNA, the CDR3 is TGTGCCGGACGTAGCGACCGCTACGAGCAGTACTTC.

As for this clone: The identical CDR3 is also encoded by other nucleotide sequences in the sample. The chain couples TRBV10-3 to TRBJ1-1; TRBD1 matches at 10 bases. The length of the CDR3 is 13 residues. V was clipped by 6 bases and J by 4 bases; unmatched bases: 2. CDR1 and CDR2 (germline): ENHRY, SYGVKD. CDR3 sequence reads: CAIRGTGVTEAFF. As DNA, the CDR3 is TGTGCCATCAGGGGGACAGGGGTCACTGAAGCTTTCTTT.

J is TRBJ1-4 and V is TRBV5-5; D is ambiguous. Trimming shortened V by 4 bases and J by 11 bases, and 9 bases separated the two germline ends. This CDR3 is 11 amino acids long. Germline-derived CDR1 and CDR2 are SGHKS and YYEKEE (reference sequence). CDR3 amino acids: CASSPREKLFF. For the CDR3, the DNA is TGTGCCAGCAGCCCTAGGGAGAAACTGTTTTTT.

This chain links TRBV2 with TRBJ2-3; D possibly corresponds to TRBD2 (6 bases). The CDR3 length is 10 residues. The ends were cut back, 7 bases at V and 9 bases at J, with 8 bases in the middle. The V gene's germline CDR1 is SNHLY and CDR2 FYNNEI. CDR3 loop: CASNRGTQYF. CDR3 nucleotides: TGTGCCAGCAACCGGGGGACGCAGTATTTT.

As regards this clone: The identical CDR3 is also encoded by other nucleotide sequences in the sample. The chain joins TRBV5-1 to TRBJ1-5, with D perhaps TRBD1 (5 bases). Germline CDR1 and CDR2: SGHRS and YFSETQ. Trimming took off 4 bases at V and 4 bases at J, with 9 bases between the two ends. The CDR3 covers 13 residues. Written as DNA, the CDR3 is TGCGCCAGCAGCCCCGAGGGGAATCAGCCCCAGCATTTT. It translates to CASSPEGNQPQHF.

The genes are TRBV7-9 and TRBJ2-1; 12 nucleotides align to TRBD2. This CDR3 is 15 amino acids long. V shed 4 bases, J shed 10 bases, and the junction held 8 bases outside the gene matches. Germline CDR1 reads SEHNR; CDR2 reads FQNEAQ (reference sequence). The CDR3 loop reads CASSSRLAGVEEQFF. In DNA form, the CDR3 reads TGTGCCAGCAGCTCCCGACTAGCGGGAGTGGAAGAGCAGTTCTTC.

This chain links TRBV28 with TRBJ2-1; TRBD1 or TRBD2 may be the D gene (5 bases each). This CDR3 spans 15 amino acids. V was clipped by 6 bases and J by 6 bases, with 18 bases between them. Germline CDR1 is MDHEN and CDR2 is SYDVKM. The CDR3 coding sequence is TGTGCCAGCAGCCAAGGTGGGACCCGAGGCAATGAGCAGTTCTTC. Protein: CASSQGGTRGNEQFF.

The chain carries TRBV7-7 and TRBJ2-7; 7 positions agree with TRBD2. From germline, CDR1 is SSHAT and CDR2 FNYEAQ (reference sequence). CDR3 length equals 14 residues. The V gene end was trimmed by 1 base and the J gene end by 4 bases; junction bases not matched to a gene: 4. The CDR3 region is CASSLGGGVYEQYF. The CDR3 bases are TGTGCCAGCAGCTTAGGGGGAGGGGTATACGAGCAGTACTTC.

This chain joins TRBV29-1 and TRBJ2-5; 7 nucleotides agree with TRBD1. Trimming removed 7 bases from V and 4 bases from J; junction bases left unmatched: 6. The CDR3 spans 12 residues. The germline V gene has CDR1 SQVTM and CDR2 ANQGSEA. The CDR3 sequence is CSGTTGSETQYF. In DNA form, the CDR3 reads TGCAGCGGGACGACAGGGTCAGAGACCCAGTACTTC. The complete variable domain, with remaining parts taken from reference TRBV29-1 and TRBJ2-5, reads SAVISQKPSRDICQRGTSLTIQCQVDSQVTMMFWYRQQPGQSLTLIATANQGSEATYESGFVIDKFPISRPNLTFSTLTVSNMSPEDSSIYLCSGTTGSETQYFGPGTRLLVL.

V gene TRBV10-3 combines with J gene TRBJ2-7, with 9 bases lining up with TRBD1. V trimming: 7 bases; J trimming: 5 bases; junction bases outside the gene matches: 9. The CDR3 runs to 14 residues. CDR1 and CDR2 from the germline V gene are ENHRY and SYGVKD. CDR3 region: CAITRDREGHEQYF. CDR3 DNA sequence: TGTGCCATCACCAGGGACAGGGAAGGGCACGAGCAGTACTTC.

This clone was counted a few times. The rearrangement links TRBV9 to TRBJ2-2; tentative D call: TRBD1 (6 bases). Trimming removed 0 bases from V and 7 bases from J, with 13 bases in between. Germline V gene sequence: CDR1 SGDLS, CDR2 YYNGEE. CDR3 size: 15 residues. The CDR3 protein is CASSVVTGKGGELFF. In nucleotides, the CDR3 is TGTGCCAGCAGCGTAGTAACAGGGAAGGGCGGGGAGCTGTTTTTT.

V is TRBV12-2 and J is TRBJ1-4; the D call of TRBD1 is as the table states it, not checked on the DNA. TRBV12-2 is flagged as a pseudogene. This CDR3 comprises 15 residues. The CDR3 nucleotides are TGTGCAAGTCGCCCCGAAGGGGCAGGGGGCGAAAAACTGTTTTTT. This sequence encodes CASRPEGAGGEKLFF.

The rearrangement links TRBV5-1 to TRBJ2-5; tentative D call: TRBD2 (6 bases). From germline, CDR1 is SGHRS and CDR2 YFSETQ. The CDR3 runs to 16 residues. The V gene lost 4 bases and the J gene lost 4 bases, with 20 bases spanning the gap. DNA for the CDR3: TGCGCCAGCAGCCCACCTGTCGCGGGGTTAGGAGAGACCCAGTACTTC. Translating it yields CASSPPVAGLGETQYF.

The CDR3 DNA reads as TGTGCCAGCAGCTCTCCTCAGGGGCAAGAGACCCAGTACTTC. Its protein is CASSSPQGQETQYF. This chain connects TRBV5-4 to TRBJ2-5, with D possibly being TRBD1 (6 bases). From germline, CDR1 is SGHNT and CDR2 YYREEE (reference sequence). V was cut by 3 bases and J by 2 bases, with 11 bases left in between. This CDR3 has 14 residues.

With regard to this clone: The same CDR3 can be traced to other DNA sequences in this sample. The chain recombines TRBV7-2 with TRBJ2-3; TRBD2 matches 10 bases. With 1 base clipped from V and 4 bases from J, the junction kept 2 bases outside the gene matches. Germline lookup yields CDR1 SGHTA and CDR2 FQGNSA. There are 15 residues in the CDR3. In nucleotides, the CDR3 is TGTGCCAGCAGCTTAGTAGCGGGAGGCCCAGATACGCAGTATTTT. This gives the protein CASSLVAGGPDTQYF.

As to this clone: This same CDR3 is encoded by further DNA sequences in the sample. This rearrangement joins TRBV11-3 to TRBJ2-1; the D gene is possibly TRBD1 (5 bases). CDR3 length equals 12 residues. CDR1 and CDR2 from the germline V gene are SGHNT and YENEEA. Between the trimmed V and J ends, which lost 5 bases and 4 bases, there was a span of 6 bases. The CDR3 bases are TGTGCCAGCAGCCCAGGGTACAATGAGCAGTTCTTC. Its translation: CASSPGYNEQFF.

The chain combines TRBV7-2 with TRBJ2-7; a weak D match, TRBD2 (5 bases). The CDR3 is made up of 16 amino acids. CDR1 is SGHTA, CDR2 FQGNSA, per germline. V gave up 5 bases and J gave up 2 bases, with 19 bases separating them. The CDR3, as DNA: TGTGCCAGCAGCCCACGGGTAGGACTGGTGACCTACGAGCAGTACTTC. Its translation is CASSPRVGLVTYEQYF.

This chain links TRBV6-4 with TRBJ1-2; 7 bases line up with TRBD1. This CDR3 is built from 17 residues. Germline V gene sequence: CDR1 MRHNA, CDR2 SNTAGT. V lost 5 bases to trimming and J lost 7 bases; unmatched junction nucleotides: 19. CDR3 bases: TGTGCCAGCAGTCCCCGGAGCCTCCAACAGGGGTCGGGTGGCTACACCTTC. Its protein product is CASSPRSLQQGSGGYTF.

This clone has only one observation. The chain combines TRBV19 with TRBJ2-4; D call uncertain. Germline V gene lookup returns CDR1 LNHDA and CDR2 SQIVND (reference sequence). CDR3 length: 16 residues. Trimming removed 7 bases from V and 6 bases from J, with 22 bases in between. The CDR3: CASTSSGLGKANIQYF. The CDR3 DNA reads as TGTGCCAGTACCTCCTCCGGGTTAGGGAAGGCAAACATTCAGTACTTC. The full variable domain, with the rest looked up from reference TRBV19 and TRBJ2-4, is DGGITQSPKYLFRKEGQNVTLSCEQNLNHDAMYWYRQDPGQGLRLIYYSQIVNDFQKGDIAEGYSVSREKKESFPLTVTSAQKNPTAFYLCASTSSGLGKANIQYFGAGTRLSVL.

This clone was seen only once. This chain links TRBV6-5 with TRBJ1-1; D gene uncertain. This CDR3 is 13 amino acids long. V lost 2 bases, J lost 4 bases, and 8 bases lay in between. Germline V gene sequence: CDR1 MNHEY, CDR2 SVGAGI. CDR3 protein: CASSYLDGTEAFF. As DNA, the CDR3 is TGTGCCAGCAGTTACCTCGACGGCACTGAAGCTTTCTTT.

The J gene is TRBJ1-3, the V gene TRBV7-9; 7 nucleotides line up with TRBD1. The junction had 3 bases not matched to a gene; V was cut back by 0 bases and J by 4 bases. This CDR3 spans 15 amino acids. CDR1 is SEHNR, CDR2 FQNEAQ, per germline (reference sequence). The CDR3 protein is CASSLAAGGGNTIYF. The CDR3, as DNA: TGTGCCAGCAGCTTAGCGGCAGGGGGAGGAAACACCATATATTTT.

Only one count was recorded for this clone. The genes are TRBV11-1 and TRBJ1-5, with D hard to call. This CDR3 comprises 16 residues. CDR1 and CDR2 from the germline V gene are SGHAT and FQDESV (reference sequence). V was pared by 5 bases and J by 3 bases, with 17 bases between. The CDR3 DNA sequence: TGTGCCAGCAGCGCCGAGGGTGCAGGCCTCAATCAGCCCCAGCATTTT. It encodes CASSAEGAGLNQPQHF. Based on the CDR3 plus reference TRBV11-1 and TRBJ1-5, the full variable domain is EAEVAQSPRYKITEKSQAVAFWCDPISGHATLYWYRQILGQGPELLVQFQDESVVDDSQLPKDRFSAERLKGVDSTLKIQPAELGDSAMYLCASSAEGAGLNQPQHFGDGTRLSIL.

The rearrangement uses TRBV28 and TRBJ1-1; no clear D. From germline, CDR1 is MDHEN and CDR2 SYDVKM. This CDR3 region has 15 residues. V shed 6 bases and J shed 0 bases, with 14 bases lying between them. This CDR3 is CASSPPPGMNTEAFF. Here the CDR3 DNA reads TGTGCCAGCAGCCCCCCCCCGGGGATGAACACTGAAGCTTTCTTT.

This clone appeared a few times. V is TRBV6-5 and J is TRBJ1-4, with D unclear. Germline V gene data show CDR1 as MNHEY and CDR2 as SVGAGI. This CDR3 contains 13 residues. Trimming removed 4 bases at V and 8 bases at J, with 11 bases between. Written as DNA, the CDR3 is TGTGCCAGCAGTTCCCGGGCCGCGGAAAAACTGTTTTTT. Protein product: CASSSRAAEKLFF.